The 14 T cell receptor beta chains given below trace back to one sample, sequenced in a study of shared clonotypes between healthy human individuals. Assay used: immunoSEQ multiplex PCR; TCRdb lists only in-frame clones, some missing. In the table there are about 580,000 clones, more than 95% of which are singletons. Terminally differentiated effector memory CD45RA+ cells were excluded from the naive CD8 cells, which were CD45RO-negative and positively selected for CCR7. Sequenced: naive CD8+ T cells sorted from blood. The receptors originated from a man in his thirties or forties in good health.

The chain links TRBV11-2 to TRBJ2-3, with 12 bases aligning to TRBD2. Trimming removed 1 base from V and 9 bases from J; junction bases left unmatched: 5. Germline CDR1 SGHAT, CDR2 FQNNGV. The length of the CDR3 is 15 residues. The CDR3 region is CASSLGRLAGVTQYF. In DNA form, the CDR3 reads TGTGCCAGCAGCTTAGGCCGACTAGCGGGAGTCACGCAGTATTTT.

The chain recombines TRBV10-3 with TRBJ2-3; 10 bases fit TRBD1. Looked up from germline, CDR1 is ENHRY and CDR2 is SYGVKD. The CDR3 sequence is 17 residues long. J lost 6 bases, V lost 1 base, and 10 bases had no gene match. The CDR3 DNA sequence: TGTGCCATCAGTGAGTTACCGGGACAGGGGTTTTTGGATACGCAGTATTTT. Amino acid sequence: CAISELPGQGFLDTQYF.

The CDR3 sequence: CASYWGLELFF. The CDR3 DNA reads TGCGCCAGCTATTGGGGACTAGAGCTGTTTTTT. V is TRBV10-2 and J is TRBJ2-2, with 7 bases matching TRBD2. In germline, CDR1 is WSHSY, CDR2 SAAADI. Trimming cost V 8 bases and J 11 bases; bases outside gene matches: 5. The CDR3 contains 11 residues.

The gene calls are TRBV27 and TRBJ2-7; 7 positions agree with TRBD1. V shed 7 bases and J 6 bases; nucleotides not matched to a gene: 18. Germline V CDR1 and CDR2: MNHEY, SMNVEV (reference sequence). This CDR3 spans 16 amino acids. Here the CDR3 DNA reads TGTGCCAGCATGGCCCTAAAGACAGGGTCCATTAGCGAGCAGTACTTC. It yields the protein CASMALKTGSISEQYF.

The rearrangement joins TRBV7-2 to TRBJ2-1, with D tentatively TRBD2 (5 bases). The CDR3 length is 13 residues. CDR1 and CDR2 from the germline V gene are SGHTA and FQGNSA. Trimming took 5 bases from V and 5 from J, leaving 10 bases between them. The CDR3 protein is CASSLLANNEQFF. The CDR3 nucleotides read TGTGCCAGCAGCCTCCTAGCTAACAATGAGCAGTTCTTC. The full variable domain, in which reference TRBV7-2 and TRBJ2-1 provide the parts outside the CDR3, is GAGVSQSPSNKVTEKGKDVELRCDPISGHTALYWYRQSLGQGLEFLIYFQGNSAPDKSGLPSDRFSAERTGGSVSTLTIQRTQQEDSAVYLCASSLLANNEQFFGPGTRLTVL.

CDR3 in amino acids: CATSRGRGLGLNTYEQYF. The CDR3 DNA reads TGTGCCACCAGCAGGGGACGAGGTCTGGGTCTGAATACCTACGAGCAGTACTTC. The chain uses TRBV15 and TRBJ2-7; D is tentatively TRBD1 or TRBD2 (5 bases each). Germline CDR1 LNHNV, CDR2 YYDKDF (reference sequence). CDR3 length equals 18 residues. V gave up 3 bases and J gave up 2 bases, with 23 bases separating them.

The gene calls are TRBV11-2 and TRBJ2-7; D is uncertain. CDR1 and CDR2 from the germline V gene are SGHAT and FQNNGV. This CDR3 spans 15 amino acids. Deletions cut 0 bases from V and 3 bases from J, with 12 bases between. The CDR3: CASSLESNPNYEQYF. The CDR3 DNA reads TGTGCCAGCAGCTTAGAGTCAAACCCAAACTACGAGCAGTACTTC. The entire variable domain, with the rest obtained from reference TRBV11-2 and TRBJ2-7, is as follows: EAGVAQSPRYKIIEKRQSVAFWCNPISGHATLYWYQQILGQGPKLLIQFQNNGVVDDSQLPKDRFSAERLKGVDSTLKIQPAKLEDSAVYLCASSLESNPNYEQYFGPGTRLTVT.

The chain combines TRBV7-2 with TRBJ1-5; D is possibly TRBD1 (6 bases). Germline lookup yields CDR1 SGHTA and CDR2 FQGNSA. This CDR3 contains 16 residues. Between the trimmed V and J ends, which lost 5 bases and 7 bases, there was a span of 21 bases. CDR3 sequence reads: CASSPRTAAVGQPQHF. The CDR3 nucleotides are TGTGCCAGCAGCCCCCGGACAGCCGCGGTAGGGCAGCCCCAGCATTTT.

V and J are TRBV28 and TRBJ2-7, with a possible D match to TRBD2 (5 bases). The V gene's germline CDR1 is MDHEN and CDR2 SYDVKM. Trimming left V 3 bases short and J 3 bases short, with 9 bases between. CDR3 length equals 13 residues. CDR3 region: CASSFLEDYEQYF. In DNA, the CDR3 is TGTGCCAGCAGTTTTTTGGAGGACTACGAGCAGTACTTC.

The chain uses TRBV6-5 and TRBJ2-5; D is unresolved. The CDR3 is 16 residues long. V shed 1 base and J shed 2 bases, with 14 bases lying between them. CDR1 and CDR2 (germline): MNHEY, SVGAGI. As DNA, the CDR3 is TGTGCCAGCAGTTACTATCACCCATATGAGCAAGAGACCCAGTACTTC. Amino acid sequence: CASSYYHPYEQETQYF.

The chain uses TRBV6-6 and TRBJ2-4; 10 bases match TRBD2. Per germline, CDR1 MNHNY and CDR2 SVGAGI (reference sequence). This CDR3 is built from 16 residues. The junction had 13 bases not matched to a gene; V was cut back by 6 bases and J by 8 bases. The CDR3 reads CASSPIAGGEDHIQYF. The CDR3, as DNA: TGTGCCAGCAGCCCTATAGCGGGAGGCGAGGATCACATTCAGTACTTC.

The chain is built from TRBV27 and TRBJ1-5; D is uncertain. Germline V gene data show CDR1 as MNHEY and CDR2 as SMNVEV (reference sequence). There are 12 residues in the CDR3. Trimming took 8 bases from V and 3 from J, leaving 8 bases between them. The CDR3 DNA reads as TGTGCCAGCGGAGAGTTCAATCAGCCCCAGCATTTT. Translated: CASGEFNQPQHF.

The genes are TRBV15 and TRBJ2-3; possible D gene TRBD2, 6 bases. The CDR3 runs to 14 residues. The V end was cut by 2 bases, the J end by 6 bases, with 12 bases between. The germline V gene has CDR1 LNHNV and CDR2 YYDKDF (reference sequence). This chain's CDR3 is CATSRQLAGDTQYF. DNA for the CDR3: TGTGCCACCAGCAGACAACTTGCGGGGGATACGCAGTATTTT.

V and J are TRBV5-1 and TRBJ2-1, with a possible D match to TRBD2 (6 bases). V was pared by 4 bases and J by 7 bases, with 18 bases between. Germline CDR1 is SGHRS and CDR2 is YFSETQ. This CDR3 has 15 amino acids. The CDR3 nucleotides read TGCGCCAGCAGCCTAGGGCCTTCGGCGGGGAATGAGCAGTTCTTC. Its translation: CASSLGPSAGNEQFF.